The 7 T cell receptor beta chains below come from one sample, sequenced in a study of a mutant IDH1 vaccine in newly diagnosed glioma. What these receptors recognize is not known. Profiled with immunoSEQ multiplex PCR; TCRdb holds only in-frame clones, not every one. The profile shows around 53,000 clones, 79% of them singletons. This sample's time point: week 35, safety follow-up. Every single dose of the vaccine, 300 ug of mutant IDH1 20-mer peptide, came with topical imiquimod. Here the sequenced sample was PBMCs, taken from a glioma patient whose treatment included an IDH1 peptide vaccine. Every receptor here comes from a man aged 35 to 55 with glioma.

This chain uses TRBV7-6 with TRBJ2-7; 11 bases map to TRBD1. V lost 5 bases and J lost 4; bases outside the gene matches: 4. The CDR3 covers 14 residues. Germline V CDR1 and CDR2: SGHVS, FNYEAQ. CDR3 sequence reads: CASSAGTGGYEQYF. As DNA, the CDR3 is TGTGCCAGCAGCGCCGGGACAGGGGGGTACGAGCAGTACTTC.

The CDR3 loop reads CASSYLGQGDGQYF. The CDR3 region has the DNA TGTGCCAGCAGTTACTTGGGACAAGGGGATGGGCAGTACTTC. The chain uses TRBV6-5 and TRBJ2-7; possible D gene TRBD1, 6 bases. V was shortened by 1 base and J by 9 bases, with 16 bases between the two germline ends. The CDR3 loop spans 14 amino acids. Germline CDR1 MNHEY, CDR2 SVGAGI.

The V gene is TRBV29-1, the J gene TRBJ2-2; no firm D call. From germline, CDR1 is SQVTM and CDR2 ANQGSEA. This CDR3 has 13 amino acids. V lost 2 bases and J lost 1, with 5 bases in between. In nucleotides, the CDR3 is TGCAGCGTTGAATCTGAGAACACCGGGGAGCTGTTTTTT. Its translation: CSVESENTGELFF.

The V and J genes are TRBV29-1 and TRBJ2-2; 10 bases match TRBD1. CDR1 SQVTM and CDR2 ANQGSEA come from the germline V gene. V shed 6 bases, J shed 4 bases, and the junction held 8 bases outside the gene matches. The CDR3 is made up of 15 amino acids. CDR3 sequence (DNA): TGCAGCGTCGGGACAGGGGAGGGGATCACCGGGGAGCTGTTTTTT. This codes for CSVGTGEGITGELFF.

This clone was seen a few times. This rearrangement joins TRBV7-9 to TRBJ1-1, with TRBD1 as a possible D gene (6 bases). The length of the CDR3 is 16 residues. Deletions cut 5 bases from V and 5 bases from J, with 21 bases between. Germline V gene lookup returns CDR1 SEHNR and CDR2 FQNEAQ (reference sequence). The CDR3 protein is CASSPGTLGADTEAFF. The CDR3 nucleotides read TGTGCCAGCAGCCCCGGAACGTTGGGGGCAGATACTGAAGCTTTCTTT.

This clone has more than one count but fewer than ten. The gene calls are TRBV6-1 and TRBJ1-3; TRBD1 matches at 7 bases. The trim removed 6 bases at V and 0 bases at J, leaving 5 bases unmatched. In germline, CDR1 is MNHNS, CDR2 SASEGT. CDR3 size: 15 residues. The DNA of the CDR3 is TGTGCCAGCAGCCCGACAGGGAACTCTGGAAACACCATATATTTT. Translated: CASSPTGNSGNTIYF.

This chain joins TRBV4-2 and TRBJ2-7; 9 nucleotides align to TRBD2. The germline V gene encodes CDR1 LGHNA and CDR2 YNFKEQ. V shed 1 base, J shed 2 bases, and the junction held 15 bases outside the gene matches. CDR3 length: 19 residues. CDR3 protein: CASSQVYGLQRGDTYEQYF. For the CDR3, the DNA is TGTGCCAGCAGCCAAGTATACGGTCTTCAGCGGGGGGACACCTACGAGCAGTACTTC.